This TCR beta chain stems from a study of blood T cells in healthy people across ages (dated by TCRdb to between 2014 and 2016). About the study as a whole: In model experiments, template switching captured roughly one uniquely barcoded TCR beta cDNA molecule for every two T cells. Using deep sequencing normalized with unique cDNA molecular identifiers, the study measured how TCR beta repertoire diversity changes with age. Four age groups were formed from the donors: young (average approximately 17 years), middle-aged (around 40), aged (roughly 56) and long-lived (more than 75). Donors of different ages were randomly distributed across sequencing lanes to avoid experimental bias. The study analyzed two additional independent replicas of 1 million unique cDNA reads from the same blood draw for two donors, one aged 18 to 30 and one aged 80 or older.

The roughly 39 donors, aged roughly 6 to 90 years, were systemically healthy Caucasian individuals from Russia. Each donor gave ten milliliters of peripheral blood, drawn into EDTA-treated Vacutainer tubes. Ficoll-Paque density-gradient centrifugation was used to isolate PBMCs, with at least 7 million obtained per sample. Trizol reagent was used to extract total RNA from the PBMCs, yielding at least 5.5 micrograms per sample. For every donor, an aliquot of PBMCs went through flow cytometry to measure the percentages of naive CD45RAhigh/CD27high T cells. Study-wide conclusions, independent of this receptor: The CMV infection status of donors was not known, potentially confounding age-related changes in expanded clonotypes. Compared with the aged group, the long-lived group had more naive CD4+ T cells, fewer expanded clones and increased TCR diversity, a pattern suggesting age selection. Estimates of total diversity from one million sequenced T cells were regarded as lower bounds and underestimates. Observed TCR beta diversity per million T cells fell roughly linearly with age, and a significant reduction was already apparent by age roughly 41. Because profiling used bulk unsorted PBMCs, naive and antigen-experienced compartments could not be compared conclusively. Observed TCR beta diversity correlated strongly with the percentage of naive T cells measured by flow cytometry.

For this clonotype: Its antigen has not been determined. Per-base quality was not reported, and no clone a single base away is much larger than it.

CDR1 DFQATT and CDR2 SNEGSKA were looked up in the germline V gene (reference sequence). Measured from the cysteine to the phenylalanine, the CDR3 is 14 residues long. The CDR3 DNA has 42 bases and is translated from base 1. V is pruned by 1 base and J by 4 bases, leaving 6 bases of the junction without a gene match. Library preparation employed 5' RACE. These reads were obtained on an Illumina HiSeq 2500. The second PCR ran for about 6 to 12 cycles and used a J-beta primer mix along with a sample-barcoded 5' primer. A unique molecular identifier was introduced onto each TCR beta cDNA molecule by a template-switch 5' adaptor carrying 12 random nucleotides. Each sample yielded at least 3 million CDR3-containing paired-end reads. All of the RNA was converted into first-strand cDNA using the Mint cDNA synthesis kit, with a TRBC-specific oligonucleotide serving as the primer. All cDNA was treated with uracil-DNA glycosylase and then went through a first 18-cycle PCR with the universal primers M1SS and BC2_uni_R. For the original study's pipeline: Each sample was normalized by randomly selecting 1 million high-quality reads, each carrying a distinct molecular identifier. Reads sharing molecular identifiers were discarded rather than binned into consensus sequences. CDR3 identification, clonotype clustering and error correction used MiTCR with a Q25 quality threshold and the strictest error-elimination algorithm. A nonparametric unseen species model with Euler transformation was used to estimate a lower bound on total TCR beta diversity. TCRdb passed the public sequencing reads through fastp at Q25 and MiXCR, retaining productive beta sequences. CDR3 protein sequences are deduplicated, and each keeps its most common genes and DNA. TCRdb, not the authors, supplied the V and J calls. This sample has around 800,000 distinct CDR3 sequences in its table, and under 55% of those were observed once. The ten largest clones take up about 21% of the sample.

Material: blood. The sequence is built from TRBV20-1 and TRBJ1-1; 7 bases in the junction line up with TRBD1. This receptor was obtained from a man between 60 and 70 years old in good health. CDR3 protein: CSARAGGGGTEAFF. At the DNA level, the sequence is TGCAGTGCTAGAGCCGGAGGGGGCGGCACTGAAGCTTTCTTT.